These 23 T cell receptor beta chains share one sample of origin, sequenced in a study of T cells of healthy individuals. TCRdb reanalysed the 5' RACE reads using MiXCR and keeps one entry per CDR3 protein. Of about 41,000 distinct CDR3 sequences detected, approximately 4.9% appear once; the ten largest clones hold 9.2%. The receptors originated from a human donor in good health.

This clonotype was counted between two and nine times. The chain joins TRBV9 to TRBJ1-6; no definite D call. The germline V and J ends were trimmed by 3 bases and 8 bases, with 12 bases remaining between them. Germline V gene sequence: CDR1 SGDLS, CDR2 YYNGEE. This CDR3 is built from 14 residues. The CDR3 protein is CASSGRSEDSPLHF. The DNA of the CDR3 is TGTGCCAGCAGCGGCAGAAGTGAGGATTCACCCCTCCACTTT.

This clonotype was picked up many times. The V gene is TRBV5-4, the J gene TRBJ2-3, with D uncertain. This CDR3 spans 15 amino acids. The germline CDR1 and CDR2 sequences are SGHNT and YYREEE (reference sequence). Between the trimmed V and J ends, which lost 3 bases and 2 bases, there was a span of 13 bases. The CDR3 loop reads CASSYDDPLTDTQYF. The CDR3, as DNA: TGTGCCAGCAGCTATGACGACCCTCTCACAGATACGCAGTATTTT.

As concerns this clonotype: A much larger clonotype is one base distant, so this may be a read error. The chain carries TRBV5-1 and TRBJ2-2, with a possible D match to TRBD2 (5 bases). Germline V gene data show CDR1 as SGHRS and CDR2 as YFSETQ. This CDR3 spans 16 amino acids. The CDR3 is CASSLEAGGNTGKLFF. The CDR3 DNA reads as TGCGCCAGCAGCTTGGAGGCAGGTGGAAACACCGGGAAGCTGTTTTTT.

This clonotype was found a few times. V gene TRBV6-5 combines with J gene TRBJ1-1, with unresolved D. The length of the CDR3 is 15 residues. With 6 bases removed from V and 0 bases from J, the gap between germline ends came to 14 bases. CDR1 is MNHEY and CDR2 is SVGAGI in the germline V gene. As DNA, the CDR3 is TGTGCCAGCAGCCAGCCTCGCTTAATGAACACTGAAGCTTTCTTT. Its protein product is CASSQPRLMNTEAFF.

This clonotype was counted at least ten times. The V gene is TRBV25-1, the J gene TRBJ2-5; D may be TRBD2 (6 bases). V lost 3 bases and J 4 bases, leaving 12 bases between the germline ends. Germline V gene lookup returns CDR1 MGHDK and CDR2 SYGVNS. This CDR3 comprises 14 residues. The CDR3 DNA sequence: TGTGCCAGCAGTGATCCGGGGGTCGGAGAGACCCAGTACTTC. This encodes CASSDPGVGETQYF.

The table lists this clonotype with many counts. The V and J genes are TRBV10-2 and TRBJ1-1; the D is unclear. The CDR3 covers 13 residues. Germline CDR1 and CDR2: WSHSY and SAAADI. Trimming cost V 3 bases and J 6 bases, with 11 bases left between them. The CDR3 region has the DNA TGCGCCAGCAGTGACCCCCCTCTCCCTGAAGCTTTCTTT. Protein product: CASSDPPLPEAFF.

Ten or more counts support this clonotype. The chain couples TRBV2 to TRBJ2-4, with 7 positions matching TRBD2. The germline V gene encodes CDR1 SNHLY and CDR2 FYNNEI. The CDR3 has 13 amino acids. After removal of 3 bases from V and 8 bases from J, the junction contained 4 bases not matched to a gene. The CDR3 sequence is CASSDGLVDIQYF. CDR3 nucleotides: TGTGCCAGCAGTGATGGACTAGTCGACATTCAGTACTTC. The full variable domain, rest sourced from reference TRBV2 and TRBJ2-4, is EPEVTQTPSHQVTQMGQEVILRCVPISNHLYFYWYRQILGQKVEFLVSFYNNEISEKSEIFDDQFSVERPDGSNFTLKIRSTKLEDSAMYFCASSDGLVDIQYFGAGTRLSVL.

This rearrangement joins TRBV5-5 to TRBJ1-5; D uncertain. Looked up from germline, CDR1 is SGHKS and CDR2 is YYEKEE (reference sequence). The CDR3 extends over 15 amino acids. Trimming shortened V by 0 bases and J by 7 bases, and 14 bases separated the two germline ends. CDR3 in amino acids: CASSLGGPDEQPQHF. CDR3 sequence (DNA): TGTGCCAGCAGCTTGGGAGGTCCTGACGAGCAGCCCCAGCATTTT.

This clonotype was counted only a few times. V is TRBV6-2 or TRBV6-3 and J is TRBJ2-7; D perhaps matches TRBD2 (6 bases). In germline, CDR1 is MNHEY, CDR2 SVGEGT. CDR3 length: 13 residues. Trimming shortened V by 8 bases and J by 2 bases, and 13 bases separated the two germline ends. The CDR3 DNA follows: TGTGCCAGCGGGTTGCGACTAGCCTACGAGCAGTACTTC. Its protein product is CASGLRLAYEQYF.

This clonotype was detected a few times. CDR3 protein: CASSYGGGHNSPLHF. CDR3 in DNA: TGTGCCAGCAGTTACGGGGGGGGTCATAATTCACCCCTCCACTTT. J is TRBJ1-6 and V is TRBV6-5; D is possibly TRBD1 (5 bases). The CDR3 has 15 residues. Germline values: CDR1 MNHEY, CDR2 SVGAGI. V was cut by 2 bases and J by 5 bases, with 10 bases left in between.

The table lists this clonotype with many counts. This chain joins TRBV5-1 and TRBJ2-1; 9 bases agree with TRBD1. Germline V gene sequence: CDR1 SGHRS, CDR2 YFSETQ. The CDR3 spans 13 residues. J gave up 11 bases and V 5 bases, and 8 bases lay outside the gene matches. CDR3 residues: CASRSGTGYQQFF. CDR3 in DNA: TGCGCCAGCAGATCCGGGACAGGGTATCAGCAGTTCTTC. The variable domain in full, with the rest retrieved from reference TRBV5-1 and TRBJ2-1, is KAGVTQTPRYLIKTRGQQVTLSCSPISGHRSVSWYQQTPGQGLQFLFEYFSETQRNKGNFPGRFSGRQFSNSRSEMNVSTLELGDSALYLCASRSGTGYQQFFGPGTRLTVL.

This clonotype was observed at least ten times. The chain has TRBV12-3 or TRBV12-4 and TRBJ2-5; D is uncertain. The CDR3 has 13 amino acids. V lost 6 bases and J 3 bases, leaving 11 bases between the germline ends. The CDR3, as DNA: TGTGCCAGCAGCCTTATACCCGAAGAGACCCAGTACTTC. Translated, it gives CASSLIPEETQYF.

This clonotype was recorded many times. The chain joins TRBV5-5 to TRBJ2-3; 9 nucleotides align to TRBD1. CDR3 length: 16 residues. V gave up 0 bases and J gave up 11 bases; unmatched junction bases: 13. CDR1 and CDR2 (germline): SGHKS, YYEKEE (reference sequence). This CDR3 is CASSLEGTGLGVGQYF. In nucleotides, the CDR3 is TGTGCCAGCAGCTTGGAGGGGACAGGGCTAGGAGTAGGGCAGTATTTT.

Many counts were recorded for this clonotype. The chain joins TRBV20-1 to TRBJ1-1, with a possible D match to TRBD1 (6 bases). V dropped 6 bases and J dropped 7 bases, with 15 bases sitting between them. The CDR3 is 12 residues long. Germline CDR1 reads DFQATT; CDR2 reads SNEGSKA (reference sequence). This CDR3 is CSAQADRFEAFF. The CDR3, as DNA: TGCAGTGCGCAAGCCGACAGGTTTGAAGCTTTCTTT.

V is TRBV6-1 and J is TRBJ2-3, with 7 bases matching TRBD2. The CDR3 runs to 15 residues. Germline CDR1 MNHNS, CDR2 SASEGT. With 1 base clipped from V and 0 bases from J, the junction kept 1 base outside the gene matches. CDR3 in amino acids: CASSEGGRSTDTQYF. In DNA, the CDR3 is TGTGCCAGCAGTGAAGGCGGGAGAAGCACAGATACGCAGTATTTT.

This clonotype was seen many times. This chain links TRBV6-2 or TRBV6-3 with TRBJ2-1; D not certain. The CDR3 totals 11 residues. Germline values: CDR1 MNHEY, CDR2 SVGEGT. V was shortened by 2 bases and J by 6 bases, with 2 bases between the two germline ends. The CDR3 DNA reads as TGTGCCAGCAGTTACACCAATGAGCAGTTCTTC. As protein: CASSYTNEQFF.

This clonotype is medium-sized in the sample. The chain carries TRBV6-4 and TRBJ2-1; the match to TRBD2 covers 11 bases. The CDR3 runs 15 residues. Trimming took 3 bases from V and 8 from J; bases not matched to a gene: 6. CDR1 is MRHNA and CDR2 is SNTAGT in the germline V gene. The CDR3 DNA is TGTGCCAGCAGTGAACTAGCGGGGGATAGGGATGAGCAGTTCTTC. Translating it yields CASSELAGDRDEQFF.

This clonotype showed up just a few times. CDR3 sequence (DNA): TGTGCCAGCAGCCTACAGACAGCAACTAATGAAAAACTGTTTTTT. It specifies CASSLQTATNEKLFF. The chain joins TRBV7-2 to TRBJ1-4, with D tentatively TRBD1 (5 bases). The CDR3 sequence is 15 residues long. The germline CDR1 and CDR2 sequences are SGHTA and FQGNSA. The germline V and J ends were trimmed by 5 bases and 0 bases, with 10 bases remaining between them.

This clonotype appeared many times. CDR3 in amino acids: CASSLTGVGTDTQYF. CDR3 nucleotide sequence: TGTGCCAGCAGCTTAACTGGGGTTGGCACAGATACGCAGTATTTT. V is TRBV7-3 and J is TRBJ2-3; D is uncertain. V lost 0 bases to trimming and J lost 1 base, with 8 bases between them. The CDR3 length is 15 residues. The germline gives CDR1 SGHTA, CDR2 FQGTGA.

This clonotype was counted many times. V gene TRBV7-8 combines with J gene TRBJ2-3, with 7 bases fitting TRBD2. With 10 bases clipped from V and 4 bases from J, the junction kept 14 bases outside the gene matches. Germline V lookup: CDR1 SGHVS, CDR2 FQNEAQ. This CDR3 comprises 15 residues. CDR3 residues: CAIRPPGLFPDTQYF. CDR3 bases: TGTGCCATCAGGCCTCCGGGACTATTTCCAGATACGCAGTATTTT. The full variable domain, rest sourced from reference TRBV7-8 and TRBJ2-3, is GAGVSQSPRYKVAKRGQDVALRCDPISGHVSLFWYQQALGQGPEFLTYFQNEAQLDKSGLPSDRFFAERPEGSVSTLKIQRTQQEDSAVYLCAIRPPGLFPDTQYFGPGTRLTVL.

This clonotype has a handful of counts. The chain employs TRBV7-9 and TRBJ1-4; D is uncertain. CDR1 SEHNR and CDR2 FQNEAQ come from the germline V gene (reference sequence). The CDR3 extends over 14 amino acids. V was pared by 2 bases and J by 2 bases, with 6 bases between. CDR3 loop: CASSLHFTNEKLFF. CDR3 sequence (DNA): TGTGCCAGCAGCTTACATTTCACTAATGAAAAACTGTTTTTT.

This clonotype was detected only a few times. CDR3 residues: CASRLAGNEQFF. Here the CDR3 DNA reads TGCGCCAGCCGACTAGCGGGGAATGAGCAGTTCTTC. This sequence joins TRBV5-1 and TRBJ2-1; 11 nucleotides line up with TRBD2. The CDR3 is made up of 12 amino acids. V shed 7 bases, J shed 7 bases, and the junction held 1 base outside the gene matches. CDR1 is SGHRS, CDR2 YFSETQ, per germline.

This clonotype came up a few times. V is TRBV27 and J is TRBJ2-7; D is undetermined. Looked up from germline, CDR1 is MNHEY and CDR2 is SMNVEV (reference sequence). This CDR3 has 11 amino acids. Trimming stripped 5 bases from V and 4 bases from J, with 6 bases between. For the CDR3, the DNA is TGTGCCAGCAGTGGAGCTTACGAGCAGTACTTC. Protein sequence: CASSGAYEQYF.